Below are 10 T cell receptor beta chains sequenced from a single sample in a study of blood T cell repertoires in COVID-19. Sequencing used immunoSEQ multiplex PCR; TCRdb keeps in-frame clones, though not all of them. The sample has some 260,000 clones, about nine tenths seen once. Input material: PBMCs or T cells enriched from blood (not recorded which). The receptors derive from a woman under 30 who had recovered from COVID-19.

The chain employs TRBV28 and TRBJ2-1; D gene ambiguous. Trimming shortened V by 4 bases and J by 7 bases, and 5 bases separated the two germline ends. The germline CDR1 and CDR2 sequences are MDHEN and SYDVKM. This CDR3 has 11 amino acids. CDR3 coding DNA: TGTGCCAGCAGTTACAGTAATGAGCAGTTCTTC. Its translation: CASSYSNEQFF.

The CDR3: CASSFQGIDTEAFF. CDR3 sequence (DNA): TGTGCCAGCAGTTTCCAGGGGATAGACACTGAAGCTTTCTTT. The chain links TRBV27 to TRBJ1-1, with D maybe TRBD1 (6 bases). CDR1 and CDR2 from the germline V gene are MNHEY and SMNVEV (reference sequence). The V end was cut by 3 bases, the J end by 3 bases, with 11 bases between. This CDR3 comprises 14 residues.

This CDR3 reads CASSSGLAGPSSYNEQFF. CDR3 nucleotide sequence: TGTGCCAGCAGCTCTGGACTAGCGGGTCCGAGCTCCTACAATGAGCAGTTCTTC. The chain carries TRBV11-3 and TRBJ2-1; 11 bases are a match to TRBD2. V gave up 4 bases and J gave up 0 bases; unmatched junction bases: 8. Germline V gene sequence: CDR1 SGHNT, CDR2 YENEEA. The CDR3 loop spans 18 amino acids. The complete variable domain, with remaining parts taken from reference TRBV11-3 and TRBJ2-1, reads EAGVVQSPRYKIIEKKQPVAFWCNPISGHNTLYWYLQNLGQGPELLIRYENEEAVDDSQLPKDRFSAERLKGVDSTLKIQPAELGDSAVYLCASSSGLAGPSSYNEQFFGPGTRLTVL.

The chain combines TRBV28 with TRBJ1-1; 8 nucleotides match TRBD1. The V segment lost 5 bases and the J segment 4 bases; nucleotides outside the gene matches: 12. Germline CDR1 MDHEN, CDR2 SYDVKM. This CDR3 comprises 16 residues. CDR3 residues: CASSLAPGGMGTEAFF. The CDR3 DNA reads TGTGCCAGCAGTCTCGCCCCAGGGGGCATGGGCACTGAAGCTTTCTTT.

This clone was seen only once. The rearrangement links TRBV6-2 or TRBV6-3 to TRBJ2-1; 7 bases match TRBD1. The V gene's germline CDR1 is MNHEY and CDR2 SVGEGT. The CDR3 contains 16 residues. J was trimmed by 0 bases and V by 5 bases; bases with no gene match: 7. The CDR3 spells CASSPSRGFSYNEQFF. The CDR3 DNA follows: TGTGCCAGCAGTCCCTCCAGGGGGTTCTCCTACAATGAGCAGTTCTTC.

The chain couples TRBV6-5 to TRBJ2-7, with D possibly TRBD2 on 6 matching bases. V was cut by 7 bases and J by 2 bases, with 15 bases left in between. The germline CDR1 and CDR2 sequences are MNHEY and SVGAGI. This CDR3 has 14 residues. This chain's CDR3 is CASNKEGVPYEQYF. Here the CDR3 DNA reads TGTGCCAGCAATAAGGAGGGAGTCCCCTACGAGCAGTACTTC.

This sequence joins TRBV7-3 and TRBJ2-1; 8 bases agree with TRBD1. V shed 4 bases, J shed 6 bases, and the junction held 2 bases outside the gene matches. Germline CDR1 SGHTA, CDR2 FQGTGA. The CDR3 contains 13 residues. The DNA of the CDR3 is TGTGCCAGCAGCTCAGACAGGGGCAATGAGCAGTTCTTC. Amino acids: CASSSDRGNEQFF.

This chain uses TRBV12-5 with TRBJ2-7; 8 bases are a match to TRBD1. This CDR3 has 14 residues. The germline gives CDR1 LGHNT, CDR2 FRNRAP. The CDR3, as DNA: TGTGCCAGGAAGCGACAGGGGACAACCTACGAGCAGTACTTC. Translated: CARKRQGTTYEQYF.

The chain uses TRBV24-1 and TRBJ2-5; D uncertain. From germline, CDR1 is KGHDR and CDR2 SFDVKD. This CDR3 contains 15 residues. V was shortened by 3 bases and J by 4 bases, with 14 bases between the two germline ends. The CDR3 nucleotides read TGTGCCACCAGTGATGGCAAAGAGGTTCGAGAGACCCAGTACTTC. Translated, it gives CATSDGKEVRETQYF.

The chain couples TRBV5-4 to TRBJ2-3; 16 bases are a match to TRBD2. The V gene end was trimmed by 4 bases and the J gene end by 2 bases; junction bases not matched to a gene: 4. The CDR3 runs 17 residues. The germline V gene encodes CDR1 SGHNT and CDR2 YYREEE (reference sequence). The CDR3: CASSTGLAGGNTDTQYF. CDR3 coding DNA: TGTGCCAGCAGCACGGGACTAGCGGGAGGGAACACAGATACGCAGTATTTT.